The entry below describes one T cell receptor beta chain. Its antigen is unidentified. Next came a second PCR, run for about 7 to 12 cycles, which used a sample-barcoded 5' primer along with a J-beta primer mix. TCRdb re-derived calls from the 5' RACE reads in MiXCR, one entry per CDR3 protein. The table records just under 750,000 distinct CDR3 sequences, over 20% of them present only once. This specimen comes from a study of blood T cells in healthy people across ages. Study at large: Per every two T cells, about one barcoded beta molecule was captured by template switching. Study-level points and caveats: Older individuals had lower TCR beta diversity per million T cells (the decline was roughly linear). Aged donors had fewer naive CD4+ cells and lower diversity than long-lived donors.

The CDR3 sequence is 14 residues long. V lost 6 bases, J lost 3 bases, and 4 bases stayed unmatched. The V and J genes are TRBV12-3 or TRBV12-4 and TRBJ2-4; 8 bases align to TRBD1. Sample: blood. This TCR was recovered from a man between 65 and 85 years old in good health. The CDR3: CASSGQGGKNIQYF. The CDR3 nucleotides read TGTGCCAGCAGCGGACAGGGAGGCAAAAACATTCAGTACTTC.